This is a list of T cell receptor beta chains from one sample in a study of Ad26.COV2.S vaccination and SARS-CoV-2 variants. The repertoire was sequenced with immunoSEQ multiplex PCR; TCRdb's copy has only in-frame clones and lacks some. The sample has 350,000 to 450,000 clones, roughly 85% seen once. The starting material was peripheral blood, obtained in a trial of Ad26.COV2.S vaccine versus placebo. These receptors were obtained from a person aged 18-65 years who received the Ad26.COV2.S COVID-19 vaccine or a placebo. Each CDR3 is given with its conserved first and last residue. Fields, in order: D gene, J gene, clone size, V gene, CDR3 protein, CDR3 DNA. A D gene is named only where the DNA matches it firmly. Only some rows state a clone size, as once, few, many or a class for expanded clones.

NA TRBJ1-6 few TRBV7-2 CASSLGPDRNSPLHF TGTGCCAGCAGCTTAGGGCCCGACAGAAATTCACCCCTCCACTTT
TRBD2 TRBJ2-3 NA TRBV4-1 CASRPGGGLGGTDTQYF TGCGCCAGCAGGCCGGGCGGGGGGCTTGGAGGCACAGATACGCAGTATTTT
NA TRBJ1-2 once TRBV5-1 CASSLGGYGDDYGYTF TGCGCCAGCAGTCTAGGGGGGTACGGAGATGACTATGGCTACACCTTC
NA TRBJ2-5 once TRBV5-6 CASSWQETQYF TGTGCCAGCAGCTGGCAAGAGACCCAGTACTTC
NA TRBJ2-6 NA TRBV4-3 CASSQDVGANVLTF TGCGCCAGCAGCCAAGACGTCGGGGCCAACGTCCTGACTTTC
NA TRBJ1-2 NA TRBV9 CASSVVPDANYGYTF TGTGCCAGCAGCGTAGTGCCGGACGCTAACTATGGCTACACCTTC
NA TRBJ1-2 NA TRBV13 CASSPFREGAGYGYTF TGTGCCAGCAGCCCCTTTCGTGAAGGCGCCGGGTATGGCTACACCTTC
NA TRBJ2-2 NA TRBV18 CASSPRDTGELFF TGTGCCAGCTCACCACGAGACACCGGGGAGCTGTTTTTT
TRBD1 TRBJ1-1 NA TRBV29-1 CSVEDLSDRVYTEAFF TGCAGCGTTGAAGATCTGAGCGACAGGGTTTACACTGAAGCTTTCTTT
NA TRBJ1-2 many TRBV7-8 CASSIDTYYGYTF TGTGCCAGCAGCATCGACACCTACTATGGCTACACCTTC
NA TRBJ1-2 NA TRBV2 CASSPGAFYGYTF TGTGCCAGCAGCCCCGGCGCCTTCTATGGCTACACCTTC
NA TRBJ1-1 NA TRBV6-5 CASRQTGEAFF TGTGCCAGCAGACAAACAGGGGAAGCTTTCTTT
NA TRBJ2-3 NA TRBV5-1 CASSFRRTDTQYF TGCGCCAGCAGCTTCCGAAGGACAGATACGCAGTATTTT